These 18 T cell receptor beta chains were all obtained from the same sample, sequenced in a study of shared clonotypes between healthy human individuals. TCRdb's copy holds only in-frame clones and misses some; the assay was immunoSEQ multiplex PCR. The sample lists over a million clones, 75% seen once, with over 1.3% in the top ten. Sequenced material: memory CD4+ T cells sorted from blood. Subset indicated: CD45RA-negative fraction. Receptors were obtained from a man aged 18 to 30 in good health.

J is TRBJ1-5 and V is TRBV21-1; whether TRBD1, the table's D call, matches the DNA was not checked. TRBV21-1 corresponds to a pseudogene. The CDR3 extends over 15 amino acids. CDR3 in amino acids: CASSNGQVSNQPQHF. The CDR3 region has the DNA TGTGCCAGCAGCAATGGGCAGGTTAGCAATCAGCCCCAGCATTTT.

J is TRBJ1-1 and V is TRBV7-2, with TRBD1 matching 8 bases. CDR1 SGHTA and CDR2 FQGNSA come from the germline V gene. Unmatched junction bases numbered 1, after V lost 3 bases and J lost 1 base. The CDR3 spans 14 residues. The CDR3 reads CASSFGTGNTEAFF. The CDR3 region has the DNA TGTGCCAGCAGCTTCGGGACAGGGAACACTGAAGCTTTCTTT.

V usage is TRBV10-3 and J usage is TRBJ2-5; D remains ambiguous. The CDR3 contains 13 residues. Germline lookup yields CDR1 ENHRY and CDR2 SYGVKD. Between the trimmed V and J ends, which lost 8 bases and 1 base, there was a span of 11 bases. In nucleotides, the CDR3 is TGTGCCATCGGGCAGGAGCCCCAAGAGACCCAGTACTTC. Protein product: CAIGQEPQETQYF.

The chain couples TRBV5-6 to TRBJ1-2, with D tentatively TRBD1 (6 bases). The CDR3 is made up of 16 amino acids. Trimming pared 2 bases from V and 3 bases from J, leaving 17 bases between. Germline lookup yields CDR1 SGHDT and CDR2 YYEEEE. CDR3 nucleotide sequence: TGTGCCAGCAGCTTAAAACCCCCACAGGGACACTATGGCTACACCTTC. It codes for CASSLKPPQGHYGYTF.

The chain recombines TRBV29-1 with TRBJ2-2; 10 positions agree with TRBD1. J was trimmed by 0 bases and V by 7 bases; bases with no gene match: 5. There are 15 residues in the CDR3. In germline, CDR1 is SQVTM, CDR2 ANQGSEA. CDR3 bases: TGCAGCGCCGTGGGACAGGGGACGAACACCGGGGAGCTGTTTTTT. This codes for CSAVGQGTNTGELFF.

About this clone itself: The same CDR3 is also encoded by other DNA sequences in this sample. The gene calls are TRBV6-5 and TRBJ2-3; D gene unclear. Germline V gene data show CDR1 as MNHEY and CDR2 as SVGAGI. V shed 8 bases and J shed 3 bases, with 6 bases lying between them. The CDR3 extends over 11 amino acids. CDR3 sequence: CASSSTDTQYF. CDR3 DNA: TGTGCCAGCTCCTCAACAGATACGCAGTATTTT.

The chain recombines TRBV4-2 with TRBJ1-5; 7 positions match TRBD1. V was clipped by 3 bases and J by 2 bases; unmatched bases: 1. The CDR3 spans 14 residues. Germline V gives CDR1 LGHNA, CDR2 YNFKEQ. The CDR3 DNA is TGTGCCAGCAGCCACGGACAGGGCAATCAGCCCCAGCATTTT. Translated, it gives CASSHGQGNQPQHF.

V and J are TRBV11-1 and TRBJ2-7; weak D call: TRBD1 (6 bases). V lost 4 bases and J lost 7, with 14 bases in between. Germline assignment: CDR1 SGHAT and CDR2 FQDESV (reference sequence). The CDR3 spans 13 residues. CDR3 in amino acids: CASSSHRVGEQYF. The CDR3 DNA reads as TGTGCCAGCAGCTCCCACAGGGTTGGGGAGCAGTACTTC.

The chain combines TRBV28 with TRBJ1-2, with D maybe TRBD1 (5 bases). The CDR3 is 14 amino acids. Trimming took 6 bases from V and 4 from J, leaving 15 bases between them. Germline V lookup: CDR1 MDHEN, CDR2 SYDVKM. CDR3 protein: CASSRGGVGYGYTF. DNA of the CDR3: TGTGCCAGCAGCCGGGGGGGGGTCGGCTATGGCTACACCTTC.

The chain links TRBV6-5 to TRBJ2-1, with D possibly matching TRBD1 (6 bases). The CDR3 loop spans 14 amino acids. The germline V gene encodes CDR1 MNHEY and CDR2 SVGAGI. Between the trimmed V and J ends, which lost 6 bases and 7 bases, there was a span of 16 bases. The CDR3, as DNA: TGTGCCAGCAGGGCCTACAGGGTAGGGAATGAGCAGTTCTTC. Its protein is CASRAYRVGNEQFF.

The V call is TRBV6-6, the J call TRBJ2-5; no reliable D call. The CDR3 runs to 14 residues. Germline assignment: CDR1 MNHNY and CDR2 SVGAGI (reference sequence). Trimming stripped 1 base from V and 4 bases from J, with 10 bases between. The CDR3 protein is CASSYLRDGETQYF. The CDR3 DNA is TGTGCCAGCAGTTACTTGCGAGATGGAGAGACCCAGTACTTC.

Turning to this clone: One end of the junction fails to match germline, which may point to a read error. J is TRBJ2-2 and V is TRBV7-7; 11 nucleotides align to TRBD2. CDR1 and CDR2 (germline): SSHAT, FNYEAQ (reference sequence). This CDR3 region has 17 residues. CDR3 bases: TGTGCTAGCAGCTCCCAGACTAGCGGGATCGGCACCGGGGAGCTGTTTTTT. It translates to CASSSQTSGIGTGELFF. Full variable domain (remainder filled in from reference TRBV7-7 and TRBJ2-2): GAGVSQSPRYKVTKRGQDVTLRCDPISSHATLYWYQQALGQGPEFLTYFNYEAQPDKSGLPSDRFSAERPEGSISTLTIQRTEQRDSAMYRCASSSQTSGIGTGELFFGEGSRLTVL.

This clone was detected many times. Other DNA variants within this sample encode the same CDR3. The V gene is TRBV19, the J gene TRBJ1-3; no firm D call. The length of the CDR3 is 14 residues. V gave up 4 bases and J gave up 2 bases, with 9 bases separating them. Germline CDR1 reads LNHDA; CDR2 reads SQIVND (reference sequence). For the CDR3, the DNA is TGTGCCAGTAGTACCTCAGGCCCTGGAAACACCATATATTTT. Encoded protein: CASSTSGPGNTIYF.

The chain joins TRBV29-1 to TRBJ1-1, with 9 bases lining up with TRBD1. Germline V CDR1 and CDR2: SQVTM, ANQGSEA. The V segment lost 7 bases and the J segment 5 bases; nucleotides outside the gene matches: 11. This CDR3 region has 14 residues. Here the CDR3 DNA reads TGCAGCGCTCTGGGACAGGGCTCGGGGACTGAAGCTTTCTTT. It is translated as CSALGQGSGTEAFF.

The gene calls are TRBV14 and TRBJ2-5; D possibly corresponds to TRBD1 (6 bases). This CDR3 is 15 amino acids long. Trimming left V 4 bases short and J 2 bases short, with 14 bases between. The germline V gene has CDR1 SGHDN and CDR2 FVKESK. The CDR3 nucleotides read TGTGCCAGCAGCCCGGGACACGGGCCTCAAGAGACCCAGTACTTC. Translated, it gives CASSPGHGPQETQYF.

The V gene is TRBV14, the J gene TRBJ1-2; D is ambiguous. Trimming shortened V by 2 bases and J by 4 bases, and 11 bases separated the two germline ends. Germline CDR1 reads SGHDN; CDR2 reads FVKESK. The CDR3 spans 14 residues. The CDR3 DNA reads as TGTGCCAGCAGCCAACAGGCCGCCTCCTATGGCTACACCTTC. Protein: CASSQQAASYGYTF.

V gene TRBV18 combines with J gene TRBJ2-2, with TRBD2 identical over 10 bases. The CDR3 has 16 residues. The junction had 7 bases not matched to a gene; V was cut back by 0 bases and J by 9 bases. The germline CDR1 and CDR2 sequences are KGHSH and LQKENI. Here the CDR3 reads CASSPPPSGSFRELFF. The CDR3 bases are TGTGCCAGCTCACCACCCCCTAGCGGGAGTTTTCGGGAGCTGTTTTTT.

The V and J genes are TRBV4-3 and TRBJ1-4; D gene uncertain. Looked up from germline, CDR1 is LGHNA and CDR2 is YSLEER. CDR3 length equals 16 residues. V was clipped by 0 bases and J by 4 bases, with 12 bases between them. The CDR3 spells CASSQDVGLINEKLFF. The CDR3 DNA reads TGCGCCAGCAGCCAAGACGTCGGTCTGATTAATGAAAAACTGTTTTTT.